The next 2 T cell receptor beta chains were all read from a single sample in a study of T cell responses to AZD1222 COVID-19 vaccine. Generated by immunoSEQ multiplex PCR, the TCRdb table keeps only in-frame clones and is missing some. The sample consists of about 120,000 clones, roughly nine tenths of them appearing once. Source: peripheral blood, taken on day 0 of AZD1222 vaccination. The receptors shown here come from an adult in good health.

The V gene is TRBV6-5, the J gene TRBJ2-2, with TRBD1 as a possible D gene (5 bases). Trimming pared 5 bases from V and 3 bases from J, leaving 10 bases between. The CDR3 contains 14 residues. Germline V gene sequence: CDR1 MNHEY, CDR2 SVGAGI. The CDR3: CASSIQAHTGELFF. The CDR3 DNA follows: TGTGCCAGCAGTATACAGGCACACACCGGGGAGCTGTTTTTT.

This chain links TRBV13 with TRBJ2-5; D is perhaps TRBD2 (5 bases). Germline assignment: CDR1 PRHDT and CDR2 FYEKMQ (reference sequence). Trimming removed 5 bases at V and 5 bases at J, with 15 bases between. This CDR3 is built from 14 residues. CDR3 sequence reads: CASSHQSGGETQYF. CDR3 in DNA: TGTGCCAGCAGCCACCAATCAGGCGGGGAGACCCAGTACTTC.